This TCR beta chain was captured in a study of shared T cell receptors in the human thymus. The protocol was immunoSEQ multiplex PCR, while the TCRdb copy is restricted to in-frame clones and leaves out a portion. The table has approximately 760,000 clones, approximately 85% seen once. V gave up 2 bases and J gave up 8 bases; unmatched junction bases: 12. Germline CDR1 reads SGDLS; CDR2 reads YYNGEE. The CDR3 is made up of 16 amino acids. The same sample was also used in a study of human thymus T cells. In that study: Donors consisted of healthy Finnish infants (having corrective surgery for congenital heart defects). V and J genes seemed to be used with bias in thymic and blood repertoires.

The sample was thymocytes. This receptor was identified in a girl under three years old with a congenital heart defect. V gene TRBV9 combines with J gene TRBJ1-4; TRBD1 agrees at 7 bases. In DNA, the CDR3 is TGTGCCAGCAGCGTGGGACCGGGACAGAATATAGAAAAACTGTTTTTT. Translating gives CASSVGPGQNIEKLFF.